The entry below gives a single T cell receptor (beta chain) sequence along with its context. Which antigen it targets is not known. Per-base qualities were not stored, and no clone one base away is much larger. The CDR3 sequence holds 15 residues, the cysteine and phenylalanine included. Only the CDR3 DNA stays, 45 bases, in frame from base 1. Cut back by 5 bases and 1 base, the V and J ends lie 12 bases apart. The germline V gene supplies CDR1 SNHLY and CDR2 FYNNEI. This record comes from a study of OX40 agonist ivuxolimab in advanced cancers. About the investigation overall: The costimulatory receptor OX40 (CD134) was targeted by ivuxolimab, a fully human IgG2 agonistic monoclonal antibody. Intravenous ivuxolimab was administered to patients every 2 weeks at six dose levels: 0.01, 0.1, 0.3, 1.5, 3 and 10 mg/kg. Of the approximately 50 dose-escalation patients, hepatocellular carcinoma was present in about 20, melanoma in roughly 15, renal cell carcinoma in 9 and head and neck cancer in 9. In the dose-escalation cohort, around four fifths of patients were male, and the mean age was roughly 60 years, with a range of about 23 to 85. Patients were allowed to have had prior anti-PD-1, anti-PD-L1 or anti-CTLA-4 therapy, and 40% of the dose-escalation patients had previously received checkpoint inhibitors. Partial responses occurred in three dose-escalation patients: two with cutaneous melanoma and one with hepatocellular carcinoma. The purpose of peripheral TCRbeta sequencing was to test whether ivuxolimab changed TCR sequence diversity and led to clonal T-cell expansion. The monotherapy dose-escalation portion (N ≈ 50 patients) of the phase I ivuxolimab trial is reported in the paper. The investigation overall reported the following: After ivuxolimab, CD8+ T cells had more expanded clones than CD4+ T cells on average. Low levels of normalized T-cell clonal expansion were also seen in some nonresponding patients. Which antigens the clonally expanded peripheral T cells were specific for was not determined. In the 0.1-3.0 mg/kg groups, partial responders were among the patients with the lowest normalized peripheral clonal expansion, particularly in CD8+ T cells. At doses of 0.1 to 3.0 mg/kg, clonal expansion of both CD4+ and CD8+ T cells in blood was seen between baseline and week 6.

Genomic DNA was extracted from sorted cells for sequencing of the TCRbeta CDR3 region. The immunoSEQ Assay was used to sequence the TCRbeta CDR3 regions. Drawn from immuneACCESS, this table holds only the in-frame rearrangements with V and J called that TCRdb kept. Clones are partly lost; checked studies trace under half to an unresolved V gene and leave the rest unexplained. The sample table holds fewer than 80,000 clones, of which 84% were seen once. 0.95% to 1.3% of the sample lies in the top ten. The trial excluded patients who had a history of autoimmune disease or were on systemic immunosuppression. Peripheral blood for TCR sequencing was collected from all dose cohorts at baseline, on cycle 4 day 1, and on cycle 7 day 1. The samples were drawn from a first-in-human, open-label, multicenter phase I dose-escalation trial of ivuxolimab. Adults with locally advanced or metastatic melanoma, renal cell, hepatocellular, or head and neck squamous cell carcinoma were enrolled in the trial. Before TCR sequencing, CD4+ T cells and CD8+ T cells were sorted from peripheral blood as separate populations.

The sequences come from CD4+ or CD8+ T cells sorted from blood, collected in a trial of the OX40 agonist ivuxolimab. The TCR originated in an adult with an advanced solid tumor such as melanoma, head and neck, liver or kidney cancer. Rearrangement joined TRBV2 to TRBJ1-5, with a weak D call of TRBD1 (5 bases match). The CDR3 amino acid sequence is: CASSSDSLSNQPQHF. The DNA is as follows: TGTGCCAGCAGTTCTGACAGTTTAAGCAATCAGCCCCAGCATTTT. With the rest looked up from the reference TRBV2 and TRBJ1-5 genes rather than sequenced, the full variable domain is EPEVTQTPSHQVTQMGQEVILRCVPISNHLYFYWYRQILGQKVEFLVSFYNNEISEKSEIFDDQFSVERPDGSNFTLKIRSTKLEDSAMYFCASSSDSLSNQPQHFGDGTRLSIL.